Reported below is one T cell receptor beta chain. TCRdb fed the RT-PCR reads into MiXCR, producing one record per CDR3 protein. The sample records approximately 1,600 distinct CDR3 sequences, 20% to 25% being singletons. The CDR3 covers 15 residues. The germline V gene encodes CDR1 LNHDA and CDR2 SQIVND (reference sequence). The junction had 6 bases not matched to a gene; V was cut back by 4 bases and J by 0 bases. This entry comes from a study of patients and donors after allogeneic stem cell transplantation. Material: blood, either unsorted or a sorted T cell fraction (not recorded which). The chain combines TRBV19 with TRBJ2-7, with 7 bases fitting TRBD2. The clonotype originates from a human donor who was either an allogeneic HSCT recipient or a stem cell or donor lymphocyte infusion donor (not recorded which). It is not recorded whose cells these are; they may come from a transplant donor. This CDR3 reads CASSRSGGSSYEQYF. CDR3 in DNA: TGTGCCAGTAGTAGGTCCGGGGGGAGCTCCTACGAGCAGTACTTC.